These 17 T cell receptor beta chains were sequenced from one sample in a study of cytomegalovirus exposure and HLA in healthy donors. 13 Jbeta primers and 60 Vbeta primers were used for the PCR. TCRdb keeps only in-frame clones here, not all; method: immunoSEQ multiplex PCR. The sample has approximately 100,000 clones; less than 85% are singletons. Material for sequencing was PBMCs. Receptors were obtained from a man between 40 and 49 years old in good health and CMV-seropositive.

The chain has TRBV11-2 and TRBJ2-7; D possibly corresponds to TRBD2 (6 bases). Germline-derived CDR1 and CDR2 are SGHAT and FQNNGV. The CDR3 consists of 13 residues. With 1 base removed from V and 6 bases from J, the gap between germline ends came to 10 bases. This CDR3 reads CASSLVPEGEQYF. Here the CDR3 DNA reads TGTGCCAGCAGCTTAGTTCCGGAGGGCGAGCAGTACTTC.

The chain uses TRBV5-1 and TRBJ1-4; a possible D gene is TRBD1 (6 bases). Germline V gene data show CDR1 as SGHRS and CDR2 as YFSETQ. V lost 5 bases to trimming and J lost 6 bases, with 14 bases between them. CDR3 length equals 14 residues. The CDR3 DNA sequence: TGCGCCAGCAGTTTACAGGGTTGGGATGAAAAACTGTTTTTT. Amino acids: CASSLQGWDEKLFF. The full variable domain, its missing parts supplied by reference TRBV5-1 and TRBJ1-4, is KAGVTQTPRYLIKTRGQQVTLSCSPISGHRSVSWYQQTPGQGLQFLFEYFSETQRNKGNFPGRFSGRQFSNSRSEMNVSTLELGDSALYLCASSLQGWDEKLFFGSGTQLSVL.

The rearrangement uses TRBV6-5 and TRBJ2-7; 8 bases match TRBD1. This CDR3 region has 14 residues. The V gene end was trimmed by 4 bases and the J gene end by 4 bases; junction bases not matched to a gene: 6. Germline V gene data show CDR1 as MNHEY and CDR2 as SVGAGI. DNA of the CDR3: TGTGCCAGCAGTTCCGGACAGGGTGCTTACGAGCAGTACTTC. Amino acids: CASSSGQGAYEQYF.

The rearrangement links TRBV27 to TRBJ1-5; D is undetermined. V lost 5 bases, J lost 2 bases, and 7 bases lay in between. The CDR3 extends over 13 amino acids. The germline gives CDR1 MNHEY, CDR2 SMNVEV (reference sequence). This chain's CDR3 is CASSPSRNQPQHF. The CDR3 nucleotides are TGTGCCAGCAGTCCCAGTCGCAATCAGCCCCAGCATTTT.

On this clone: The sample carries other DNA sequences with the same CDR3. The CDR3 reads CASSEHRTGKQETQYF. The CDR3 DNA reads TGTGCCAGCAGTGAACATAGGACAGGGAAACAAGAGACCCAGTACTTC. V is TRBV25-1 and J is TRBJ2-5; TRBD1 agrees at 8 bases. The V and J ends lost 2 bases and 2 bases, in that order; junction bases with no gene match: 7. Germline V CDR1 and CDR2: MGHDK, SYGVNS. This CDR3 spans 16 amino acids.

This chain joins TRBV6-6 and TRBJ2-3; D is possibly TRBD2 (7 bases). Germline values: CDR1 MNHNY, CDR2 SVGAGI (reference sequence). Trimming took 6 bases from V and 6 from J, leaving 19 bases between them. The CDR3 totals 15 residues. DNA of the CDR3: TGTGCCAGCAGCCCCAATGGGGGGGGCCGGGATACGCAGTATTTT. This encodes CASSPNGGGRDTQYF.

The sample holds a few counts of this clone. The chain has TRBV28 and TRBJ1-1; D is ambiguous. This CDR3 contains 14 residues. Germline V CDR1 and CDR2: MDHEN, SYDVKM. The V end lost 3 bases, the J end lost 6 bases, and 14 bases lay between the germline ends. CDR3 in amino acids: CASSFGSGFPEAFF. CDR3 in DNA: TGTGCCAGCAGTTTCGGATCCGGGTTCCCTGAAGCTTTCTTT. Supplemented by reference TRBV28 and TRBJ1-1, the full variable domain reads DVKVTQSSRYLVKRTGEKVFLECVQDMDHENMFWYRQDPGLGLRLIYFSYDVKMKEKGDIPEGYSVSREKKERFSLILESASTNQTSMYLCASSFGSGFPEAFFGQGTRLTVV.

The V and J genes are TRBV6-6 and TRBJ1-2; 8 positions match TRBD1. There are 12 residues in the CDR3. The trim removed 5 bases at V and 4 bases at J, leaving 0 bases unmatched. Germline V CDR1 and CDR2: MNHNY, SVGAGI (reference sequence). CDR3: CASSQGAYGYTF. CDR3 nucleotide sequence: TGTGCCAGCAGTCAGGGGGCCTATGGCTACACCTTC.

V is TRBV5-4 and J is TRBJ1-2, with D unresolved. Trimming cost V 1 base and J 2 bases, with 12 bases left between them. CDR3 length equals 15 residues. Per the germline V gene, CDR1 is SGHNT and CDR2 is YYREEE (reference sequence). CDR3 amino acids: CASSLIGEINYGYTF. The CDR3 DNA reads TGTGCCAGCAGCTTGATCGGGGAAATCAACTATGGCTACACCTTC.

The genes are TRBV18 and TRBJ1-5; unclear D gene. The germline V gene encodes CDR1 KGHSH and CDR2 LQKENI. The CDR3 loop spans 15 amino acids. Trimming shortened V by 6 bases and J by 2 bases, and 14 bases separated the two germline ends. DNA for the CDR3: TGTGCCAGCTCTCCCGGGTCCCAAGGCAATCAGCCCCAGCATTTT. It codes for CASSPGSQGNQPQHF.

This rearrangement joins TRBV7-9 to TRBJ2-5; 12 nucleotides agree with TRBD2. The end of the DNA is better explained by TRBJ2-7, so the J call may be wrong. The CDR3 loop spans 16 amino acids. Germline V gene lookup returns CDR1 SEHNR and CDR2 FQNEAQ (reference sequence). The CDR3 DNA is TGTGCCAGCAGCTCCCCGACTAGCGGGGGATCCTACGAGCAGTACTTC. This gives the protein CASSSPTSGGSYEQYF.

J is TRBJ2-7 and V is TRBV6-5; D might be TRBD1 (6 bases). V dropped 2 bases and J dropped 3 bases, with 11 bases sitting between them. This CDR3 has 14 residues. The germline V gene encodes CDR1 MNHEY and CDR2 SVGAGI. The CDR3 is CASSYGTRLYEQYF. The DNA of the CDR3 is TGTGCCAGCAGTTACGGGACACGGCTCTACGAGCAGTACTTC.

The count of this clone is one. This rearrangement joins TRBV7-9 to TRBJ2-7, with 9 bases lining up with TRBD1. The CDR3 loop spans 14 amino acids. CDR1 and CDR2 (germline): SEHNR, FQNEAQ (reference sequence). Losses at the gene ends were 4 bases for V and 4 bases for J; bases not matched to a gene: 5. The CDR3 region has the DNA TGTGCCAGCAGCTCAACAGGGGGCGAGTACGAGCAGTACTTC. Its translation is CASSSTGGEYEQYF.

CDR3: CASSQDRQGMIRAEAFF. The CDR3 coding sequence is TGTGCCAGCAGCCAAGATCGGCAGGGTATGATTCGCGCTGAAGCTTTCTTT. The gene calls are TRBV4-2 and TRBJ1-1, with D possibly matching TRBD1 (5 bases). This CDR3 has 17 amino acids. Germline values: CDR1 LGHNA, CDR2 YNFKEQ. V was pared by 0 bases and J by 6 bases, with 20 bases between.

The chain has TRBV11-2 and TRBJ1-6; no definite D call. The CDR3 is 14 residues long. The germline V gene encodes CDR1 SGHAT and CDR2 FQNNGV. The ends were cut back, 2 bases at V and 8 bases at J, with 10 bases in the middle. CDR3 DNA: TGTGCCAGCAGCTTAAGGGTCGGGGATTCACCCCTCCACTTT. Translation: CASSLRVGDSPLHF.

V and J are TRBV7-3 and TRBJ2-5; D is undetermined. Deletions cut 2 bases from V and 5 bases from J, with 9 bases between. Germline values: CDR1 SGHTA, CDR2 FQGTGA. The CDR3 contains 13 residues. The CDR3 DNA reads TGTGCCAGCAGCTTATCTAGGTTGGAGACCCAGTACTTC. It encodes CASSLSRLETQYF.

This clone was seen more than once but under ten times. V usage is TRBV5-4 and J usage is TRBJ2-5, with 15 nucleotides matching TRBD2. The CDR3 has 16 amino acids. The J segment lost 7 bases and the V segment lost 4 bases, leaving 8 bases of the junction unmatched. Germline values: CDR1 SGHNT, CDR2 YYREEE (reference sequence). CDR3 sequence reads: CASSQGLAGGAGTQYF. CDR3 bases: TGTGCCAGCAGCCAGGGACTAGCGGGGGGAGCCGGGACCCAGTACTTC. The entire variable domain, with the rest obtained from reference TRBV5-4 and TRBJ2-5, is as follows: ETGVTQSPTHLIKTRGQQVTLRCSSQSGHNTVSWYQQALGQGPQFIFQYYREEENGRGNFPPRFSGLQFPNYSSELNVNALELDDSALYLCASSQGLAGGAGTQYFGPGTRLLVL.